A selection of T cell receptor beta chains follows, all from one sample in a study of cytomegalovirus exposure and HLA in healthy donors. The protocol was immunoSEQ multiplex PCR, while the TCRdb copy is restricted to in-frame clones and leaves out a portion. This repertoire shows around 75,000 clones, about 70% found once; its top ten account for 2.5% to 3.5%. Source material: PBMCs. Source of these receptors: a man younger than 35 in good health and CMV-seronegative. CDR3s include the opening cysteine and the closing phenylalanine or tryptophan. Clone size, where shown, is once, few, many, or a class for clones that have expanded.

CDR3: CASSESVIQETQYF
size: -
J: TRBJ2-5
V: TRBV2

CDR3: CASSGRDIGEKLFF
size: few
J: TRBJ1-4
V: TRBV25-1

CDR3: CASSFRRGPYEQYF
size: -
J: TRBJ2-7
V: TRBV5-1

CDR3: CASRPADRGQRAFF
size: -
J: TRBJ1-1
V: TRBV27

CDR3: CASSPPHSGGALDTQYF
size: -
J: TRBJ2-3
V: TRBV9

CDR3: CASSLVGQGRETQYF
size: -
J: TRBJ2-5
V: TRBV7-2

CDR3: CASSLETGYNSPLHF
size: -
J: TRBJ1-6
V: TRBV5-1

CDR3: CASSVGLNQPQHF
size: -
J: TRBJ1-5
V: TRBV9

CDR3: CASSQGQGNNQPQHF
size: -
J: TRBJ1-5
V: TRBV4-2

CDR3: CASSARQADTQYF
size: few
J: TRBJ2-3
V: TRBV7-8

CDR3: CASSQEGLLAGGYNEQFF
size: -
J: TRBJ2-1
V: TRBV4-1

CDR3: CASSYLGGEYNQPQHF
size: -
J: TRBJ1-5
V: TRBV6-6

CDR3: CASSIGTGNTDTQYF
size: -
J: TRBJ2-3
V: TRBV19

CDR3: CATRPDRGHQPQHF
size: -
J: TRBJ1-5
V: TRBV15

CDR3: CASSPDVSRGPQYF
size: -
J: TRBJ2-3
V: TRBV11-3

CDR3: CASSQSGPTNTGELFF
size: -
J: TRBJ2-2
V: TRBV23-1

CDR3: CASSRSVGTDAFF
size: -
J: TRBJ1-1
V: TRBV4-3

CDR3: CASSPGQSNSPLHF
size: -
J: TRBJ1-6
V: TRBV7-9

CDR3: CASSPPGQETQYF
size: -
J: TRBJ2-5
V: TRBV18

CDR3: CASSVGRVSGEKLFF
size: -
J: TRBJ1-4
V: TRBV19

CDR3: CASRGTVNTGELFF
size: -
J: TRBJ2-2
V: TRBV19

CDR3: CASSSGQQVTINQPQHF
size: -
J: TRBJ1-5
V: TRBV7-8

CDR3: CASSEAVTPYNEQFF
size: -
J: TRBJ2-1
V: TRBV18

CDR3: CASSVPQGPNEKLFF
size: few
J: TRBJ1-4
V: TRBV5-1

CDR3: CASSPRTGVEAFF
size: -
J: TRBJ1-1
V: TRBV16

CDR3: CASSQTGWYEQYF
size: -
J: TRBJ2-7
V: TRBV6-1

CDR3: CASSLRGATDTQYF
size: -
J: TRBJ2-3
V: TRBV5-4

CDR3: CASSLMWGAPNEKLFF
size: -
J: TRBJ1-4
V: TRBV27

CDR3: CASSLAGTGNDEQFF
size: -
J: TRBJ2-1
V: TRBV7-9

CDR3: CASSLGTGANEKLFF
size: -
J: TRBJ1-4
V: TRBV7-8

CDR3: CASSLEGGLLSSYNEQFF
size: -
J: TRBJ2-1
V: TRBV5-4

CDR3: CASSTGRRGSEKLFF
size: -
J: TRBJ1-4
V: TRBV5-1

CDR3: CASLDRALAYEQYF
size: -
J: TRBJ2-7
V: TRBV28

CDR3: CAITRDNEQFF
size: -
J: TRBJ2-1
V: TRBV10-3

CDR3: CASSLDAGGNQPQHF
size: -
J: TRBJ1-5
V: TRBV7-2

CDR3: CASAGTSGLVGELFF
size: -
J: TRBJ2-2
V: TRBV4-2

CDR3: CASSLGQGTTNEKLFF
size: -
J: TRBJ1-4
V: TRBV5-1

CDR3: CASSRGGGAGELFF
size: -
J: TRBJ2-2
V: TRBV7-2

CDR3: CASSPGFGQPQHF
size: -
J: TRBJ1-5
V: TRBV6-4

CDR3: CASKPTLNTEAFF
size: -
J: TRBJ1-1
V: TRBV6-5

CDR3: CASSGTGGTDTQYF
size: -
J: TRBJ2-3
V: TRBV9

CDR3: CASSPLMSGEGADTQYF
size: -
J: TRBJ2-3
V: TRBV5-6

CDR3: CASSLGRGGPTGELFF
size: -
J: TRBJ2-2
V: TRBV5-1

CDR3: CASSFPTGEAFF
size: -
J: TRBJ1-1
V: TRBV5-6

CDR3: CASDGGPKNEKLFF
size: -
J: TRBJ1-4
V: TRBV9